These T cell receptor beta chains were read from a single sample in a study of graft-versus-host responses after intestinal transplantation. Some clones are missing from TCRdb's copy, which holds only in-frame ones; the method was immunoSEQ multiplex PCR. Here the sample spans more than 50,000 clones, roughly 89% being singletons. This specimen consisted of PBMCs, obtained about 93 weeks after intestinal transplant. The source of these receptors is a human patient who received an intestinal transplant, so some T cells may come from the graft donor. Each CDR3 is given with its conserved first and last residue. Fields, in order: J gene, D gene, V gene, clone size, CDR3 DNA, CDR3 protein. D genes are given only for firm matches. The listing skips clone size in some rows; elsewhere it reads once, few, many or a size class.

J gene: TRBJ2-3; D gene: NA; V gene: TRBV10-1; clone size: NA; CDR3 DNA: TGCGCCAGCAGTGAGTCGGGGGTCACAGATACGCAGTATTTT; CDR3 protein: CASSESGVTDTQYF
J gene: TRBJ2-6; D gene: NA; V gene: TRBV29-1; clone size: NA; CDR3 DNA: TGCAGCGTTACAGTTTCTGGGGCCAACGTCCTGACTTTC; CDR3 protein: CSVTVSGANVLTF
J gene: TRBJ2-1; D gene: NA; V gene: TRBV10-1; clone size: NA; CDR3 DNA: TGCGCCAGCAGTGAGGAGGGGCGGGGCCGGAATGAGCAGTTCTTC; CDR3 protein: CASSEEGRGRNEQFF
J gene: TRBJ1-3; D gene: NA; V gene: TRBV9; clone size: NA; CDR3 DNA: TGTGCCAGCAGCGTAGCGGGGTACGGAAACACCATATATTTT; CDR3 protein: CASSVAGYGNTIYF
J gene: TRBJ1-6; D gene: NA; V gene: TRBV7-9; clone size: NA; CDR3 DNA: TGTGCCAGCAGCTTAGGGCGGGCAAGAAATTCACCCCTCCACTTT; CDR3 protein: CASSLGRARNSPLHF
J gene: TRBJ2-3; D gene: NA; V gene: TRBV27; clone size: NA; CDR3 DNA: TGTGCCAGCCGAACTAGCACAGATACGCAGTATTTT; CDR3 protein: CASRTSTDTQYF
J gene: TRBJ2-7; D gene: TRBD1; V gene: TRBV18; clone size: NA; CDR3 DNA: TGTGCCAGCTCACCACAAGGGACAGCTATGGGAGAGCAGTACTTC; CDR3 protein: CASSPQGTAMGEQYF
J gene: TRBJ1-2; D gene: TRBD1; V gene: TRBV27; clone size: few; CDR3 DNA: TGTGCCAGCAGTCCCTCCTCAGGGGGCTTCTATGGCTACACCTTC; CDR3 protein: CASSPSSGGFYGYTF
J gene: TRBJ2-1; D gene: NA; V gene: TRBV7-9; clone size: NA; CDR3 DNA: TGTGCCAGCAGGGCAATGGGTGATGAGCAGTTCTTC; CDR3 protein: CASRAMGDEQFF
J gene: TRBJ2-7; D gene: TRBD1; V gene: TRBV6-5; clone size: NA; CDR3 DNA: TGTGCCAGCAGGGCCGGGACAGGGTTTTCCTACGAGCAGTACTTC; CDR3 protein: CASRAGTGFSYEQYF
J gene: TRBJ1-2; D gene: NA; V gene: TRBV7-8; clone size: NA; CDR3 DNA: TGTGCCAGCAGCTTAGACATCAACTATGGCTACACCTTC; CDR3 protein: CASSLDINYGYTF
J gene: TRBJ1-1; D gene: NA; V gene: TRBV7-2; clone size: once; CDR3 DNA: TGTGCCAGCAGCTTCCCGGGACGGTTGAACACTGAAGCTTTCTTT; CDR3 protein: CASSFPGRLNTEAFF
J gene: TRBJ1-6; D gene: TRBD1; V gene: TRBV18; clone size: NA; CDR3 DNA: TGTGCCAGCTCACCCGGGACAGGGGATAATTCACCCCTCCACTTT; CDR3 protein: CASSPGTGDNSPLHF
J gene: TRBJ2-2; D gene: NA; V gene: TRBV15; clone size: NA; CDR3 DNA: TGTGCCACCAGCAGAGATAGTCACACCGGGGAGCTGTTTTTT; CDR3 protein: CATSRDSHTGELFF
J gene: TRBJ2-7; D gene: TRBD1; V gene: TRBV19; clone size: NA; CDR3 DNA: TGTGCCAGTAGCACTGGGGGGGACAGGGTGCACGAGCAGTACTTC; CDR3 protein: CASSTGGDRVHEQYF
J gene: TRBJ1-2; D gene: NA; V gene: TRBV5-6; clone size: NA; CDR3 DNA: TGTGCCAGCAGCTTGGCGGCATATGGCTACACCTTC; CDR3 protein: CASSLAAYGYTF
J gene: TRBJ2-1; D gene: NA; V gene: TRBV18; clone size: NA; CDR3 DNA: TGTGCCAGCTCTACCTTGAAGAATGAGCAGTTCTTC; CDR3 protein: CASSTLKNEQFF
J gene: TRBJ2-7; D gene: NA; V gene: TRBV4-1; clone size: NA; CDR3 DNA: TGCGCCAGCAGCCAAGTCGGGGTCGAGCAGTACTTC; CDR3 protein: CASSQVGVEQYF
J gene: TRBJ1-1; D gene: NA; V gene: TRBV5-6; clone size: NA; CDR3 DNA: TGTGCCAGCAGCTTGAACCTCGAAGCTTTCTTT; CDR3 protein: CASSLNLEAFF
J gene: TRBJ2-7; D gene: TRBD2; V gene: TRBV10-2; clone size: NA; CDR3 DNA: TGCGCCAGCAGCGGGGGGGCGGGTGAGCAGTACTTC; CDR3 protein: CASSGGAGEQYF
J gene: TRBJ2-2; D gene: TRBD2; V gene: TRBV5-4; clone size: once; CDR3 DNA: TGTGCCAGCAGCTTGGCTAGCGGGGGGGCCACCGGGGAGCTGTTTTTT; CDR3 protein: CASSLASGGATGELFF
J gene: TRBJ1-2; D gene: NA; V gene: TRBV7-6; clone size: NA; CDR3 DNA: TGTGCCAGCAGCCCGGGGAGCGGTAGTGGCTACACCTTC; CDR3 protein: CASSPGSGSGYTF
J gene: TRBJ2-5; D gene: NA; V gene: TRBV9; clone size: NA; CDR3 DNA: TGTGCCAGCAGCGTAGCTAGTGGTGGGGAGACCCAGTACTTC; CDR3 protein: CASSVASGGETQYF
J gene: TRBJ1-6; D gene: NA; V gene: TRBV6-5; clone size: NA; CDR3 DNA: TGTGCCAGCAGGCTCGACACCAACTATAATTCACCCCTCCACTTT; CDR3 protein: CASRLDTNYNSPLHF
J gene: TRBJ1-2; D gene: TRBD1; V gene: TRBV6-1; clone size: NA; CDR3 DNA: TGTGCCAGCGTGAAGGGACAGGGGGGTGGCTACACCTTC; CDR3 protein: CASVKGQGGGYTF
J gene: TRBJ1-6; D gene: NA; V gene: TRBV7-9; clone size: NA; CDR3 DNA: TGTGCCAGCAGCCCGACGGGGTGGGGGGATTCACCCCTCCACTTT; CDR3 protein: CASSPTGWGDSPLHF
J gene: TRBJ2-7; D gene: NA; V gene: TRBV5-8; clone size: NA; CDR3 DNA: TGTGCCAGCAGCCTGGGTGGGAGGGGGATTTCCTACGAGCAGTACTTC; CDR3 protein: CASSLGGRGISYEQYF
J gene: TRBJ1-2; D gene: NA; V gene: TRBV4-2; clone size: NA; CDR3 DNA: TGTGCCAGCAGCTTAAGGGGAGGCAGAACTAACTATGGCTACACCTTC; CDR3 protein: CASSLRGGRTNYGYTF
J gene: TRBJ2-7; D gene: NA; V gene: TRBV5-8; clone size: NA; CDR3 DNA: TGTGCCAGCAGCTTGGGACAGTCCTACGAGCAGTACTTC; CDR3 protein: CASSLGQSYEQYF
J gene: TRBJ1-4; D gene: TRBD1; V gene: TRBV5-5; clone size: NA; CDR3 DNA: TGTGCCAGCAACTCTCCAGGGGGCGGAAATGAAAAACTGTTTTTT; CDR3 protein: CASNSPGGGNEKLFF
J gene: TRBJ2-5; D gene: TRBD2; V gene: TRBV9; clone size: NA; CDR3 DNA: TGTGCCAGCAGCGTAGTGGGACTAGTTAGTCCGGAGACCCAGTACTTC; CDR3 protein: CASSVVGLVSPETQYF
J gene: TRBJ2-3; D gene: NA; V gene: TRBV5-1; clone size: once; CDR3 DNA: TGCGCCAGCAGCTTGGTCGGGGGCCGCACAGATACGCAGTATTTT; CDR3 protein: CASSLVGGRTDTQYF
J gene: TRBJ1-2; D gene: TRBD1; V gene: TRBV5-1; clone size: NA; CDR3 DNA: TGCGCCAGCAGCTTGGGGCTCGGGACAGGACACCTAGACTATGGCTACACCTTC; CDR3 protein: CASSLGLGTGHLDYGYTF
J gene: TRBJ1-5; D gene: NA; V gene: TRBV7-2; clone size: NA; CDR3 DNA: TGTGCCAGCAGCCAGACTCGGTCGAGGGGTACTCAGCCCCAGCATTTT; CDR3 protein: CASSQTRSRGTQPQHF
J gene: TRBJ1-2; D gene: NA; V gene: TRBV27; clone size: NA; CDR3 DNA: TGTGCCAGCTCGACCGGGACACGGACTTCCTCTGGCTACACCTTC; CDR3 protein: CASSTGTRTSSGYTF
J gene: TRBJ2-6; D gene: NA; V gene: TRBV27; clone size: NA; CDR3 DNA: TGTGCCAGCAGCCGACAGCACTCTGGGGCCAACGTCCTGACTTTC; CDR3 protein: CASSRQHSGANVLTF
J gene: TRBJ1-3; D gene: TRBD1; V gene: TRBV7-9; clone size: NA; CDR3 DNA: TGTGCCAGCAGCTCGAGAACAGGGGATGGAAACACCATATATTTT; CDR3 protein: CASSSRTGDGNTIYF
J gene: TRBJ2-7; D gene: TRBD1; V gene: TRBV11-2; clone size: NA; CDR3 DNA: TGTGCCAGCAGTAGGGAGACAGGGGTTAACGAGCAGTACTTC; CDR3 protein: CASSRETGVNEQYF
J gene: TRBJ2-7; D gene: NA; V gene: TRBV19; clone size: NA; CDR3 DNA: TGTGCCAGTAGTATAGAGGAGGGGTCCCCCTACGAGCAGTACTTC; CDR3 protein: CASSIEEGSPYEQYF
J gene: TRBJ2-1; D gene: TRBD2; V gene: TRBV19; clone size: NA; CDR3 DNA: TGTGCCAGTAGTATTCAGCGGGGCCCTCTCAATGAGCAGTTCTTC; CDR3 protein: CASSIQRGPLNEQFF
J gene: TRBJ1-2; D gene: TRBD1; V gene: TRBV10-3; clone size: NA; CDR3 DNA: TGTGCCATCAGTGAGTCGGCAGGGGGCGATGGCTACACCTTC; CDR3 protein: CAISESAGGDGYTF